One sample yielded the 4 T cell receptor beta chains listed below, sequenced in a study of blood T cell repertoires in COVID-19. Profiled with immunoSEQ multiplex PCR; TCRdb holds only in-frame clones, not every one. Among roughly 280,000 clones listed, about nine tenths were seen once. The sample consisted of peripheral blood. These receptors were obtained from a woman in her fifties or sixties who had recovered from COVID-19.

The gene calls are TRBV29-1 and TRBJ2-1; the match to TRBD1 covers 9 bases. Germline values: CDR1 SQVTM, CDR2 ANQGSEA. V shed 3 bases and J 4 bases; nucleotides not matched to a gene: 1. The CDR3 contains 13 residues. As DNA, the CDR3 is TGCAGCGTTGAGGGACAGGGTTACAATGAGCAGTTCTTC. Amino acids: CSVEGQGYNEQFF.

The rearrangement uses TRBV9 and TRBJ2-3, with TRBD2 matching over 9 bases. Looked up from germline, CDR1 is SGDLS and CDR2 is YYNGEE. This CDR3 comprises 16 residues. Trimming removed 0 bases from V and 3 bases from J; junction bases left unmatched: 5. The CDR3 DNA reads TGTGCCAGCAGCGTAGGGCGGGGGGGCAGGACAGATACGCAGTATTTT. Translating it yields CASSVGRGGRTDTQYF.

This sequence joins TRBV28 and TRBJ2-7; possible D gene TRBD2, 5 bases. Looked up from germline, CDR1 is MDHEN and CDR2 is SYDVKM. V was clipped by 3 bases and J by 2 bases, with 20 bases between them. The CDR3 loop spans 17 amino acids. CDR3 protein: CASSFPPGGYGAYEQYF. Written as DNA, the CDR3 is TGTGCCAGCAGTTTCCCGCCAGGCGGGTACGGGGCCTACGAGCAGTACTTC.

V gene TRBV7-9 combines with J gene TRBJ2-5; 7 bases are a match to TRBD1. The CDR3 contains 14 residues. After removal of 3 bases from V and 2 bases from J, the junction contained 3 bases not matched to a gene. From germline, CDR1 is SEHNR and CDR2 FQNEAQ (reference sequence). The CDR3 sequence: CASSFSGQQETQYF. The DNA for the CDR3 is TGTGCCAGCAGCTTTTCGGGACAGCAAGAGACCCAGTACTTC.